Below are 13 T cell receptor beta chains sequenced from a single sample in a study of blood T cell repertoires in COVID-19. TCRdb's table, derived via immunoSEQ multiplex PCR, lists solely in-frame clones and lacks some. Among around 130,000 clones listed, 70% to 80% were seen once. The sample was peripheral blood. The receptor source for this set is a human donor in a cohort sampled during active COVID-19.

CDR3 residues: CASSQGLMNRGSYEQYF. The CDR3, as DNA: TGTGCCAGCAGCCAGGGGCTCATGAACAGGGGATCCTACGAGCAGTACTTC. The chain carries TRBV6-2 or TRBV6-3 and TRBJ2-7; 7 bases agree with TRBD1. The CDR3 contains 17 residues. The ends lost 6 bases at V and 1 base at J; junction bases unmatched: 15. From germline, CDR1 is MNHEY and CDR2 SVGEGT.

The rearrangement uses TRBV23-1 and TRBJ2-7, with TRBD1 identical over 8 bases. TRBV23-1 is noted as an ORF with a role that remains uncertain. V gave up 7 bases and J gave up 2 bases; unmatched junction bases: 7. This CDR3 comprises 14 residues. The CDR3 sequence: CASTRADRAYEQYF. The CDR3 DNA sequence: TGCGCCAGCACGAGGGCGGACAGGGCCTACGAGCAGTACTTC.

The CDR3 DNA is TGTGCCAGCAGTCCCAGGGGGGCGGCGGATCAGCCCCAGCATTTT. Translated: CASSPRGAADQPQHF. This chain uses TRBV6-5 with TRBJ1-5, with 7 bases identical to TRBD1. The CDR3 loop spans 15 amino acids. Trimming removed 5 bases from V and 5 bases from J; junction bases left unmatched: 9. Germline assignment: CDR1 MNHEY and CDR2 SVGAGI.

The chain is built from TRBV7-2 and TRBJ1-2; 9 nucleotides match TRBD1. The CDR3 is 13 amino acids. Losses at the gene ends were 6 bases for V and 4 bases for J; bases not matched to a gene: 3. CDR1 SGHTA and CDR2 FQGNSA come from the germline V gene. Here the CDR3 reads CASSSGQGYGYTF. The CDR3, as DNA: TGTGCCAGCAGTTCGGGACAGGGCTATGGCTACACCTTC.

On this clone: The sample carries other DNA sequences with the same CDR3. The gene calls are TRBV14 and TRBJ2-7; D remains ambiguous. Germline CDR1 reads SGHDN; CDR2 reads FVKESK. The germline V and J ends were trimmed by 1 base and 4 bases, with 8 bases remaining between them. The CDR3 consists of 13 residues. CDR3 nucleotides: TGTGCCAGCAGCCAAGGGGCCTCTTACGAGCAGTACTTC. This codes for CASSQGASYEQYF. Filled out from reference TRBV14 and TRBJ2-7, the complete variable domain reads EAGVTQFPSHSVIEKGQTVTLRCDPISGHDNLYWYRRVMGKEIKFLLHFVKESKQDESGMPNNRFLAERTGGTYSTLKVQPAELEDSGVYFCASSQGASYEQYFGPGTRLTVT.

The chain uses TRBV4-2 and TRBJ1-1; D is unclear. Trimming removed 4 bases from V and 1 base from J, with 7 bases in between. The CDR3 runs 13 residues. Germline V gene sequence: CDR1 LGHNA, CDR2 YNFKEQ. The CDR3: CASSPRRNTEAFF. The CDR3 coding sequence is TGTGCCAGCAGCCCACGTAGGAACACTGAAGCTTTCTTT.

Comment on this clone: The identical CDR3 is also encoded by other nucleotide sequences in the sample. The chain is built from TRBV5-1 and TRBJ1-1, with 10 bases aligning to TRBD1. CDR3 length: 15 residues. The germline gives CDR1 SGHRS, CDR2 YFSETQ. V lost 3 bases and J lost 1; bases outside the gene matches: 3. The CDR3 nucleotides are TGCGCCAGCAGCTCCCGACAGGGGGCGAACACTGAAGCTTTCTTT. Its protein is CASSSRQGANTEAFF.

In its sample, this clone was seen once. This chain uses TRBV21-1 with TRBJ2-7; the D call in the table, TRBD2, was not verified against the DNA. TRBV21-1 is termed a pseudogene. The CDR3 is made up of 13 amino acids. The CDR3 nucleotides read TGTGCCAGCGGAGACGGGGGACGCTACGAGCAGTACTTC. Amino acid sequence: CASGDGGRYEQYF.

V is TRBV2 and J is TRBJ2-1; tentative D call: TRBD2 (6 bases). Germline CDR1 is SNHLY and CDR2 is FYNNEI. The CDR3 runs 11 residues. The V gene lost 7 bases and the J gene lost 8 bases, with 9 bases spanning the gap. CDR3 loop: CASTAGYEQFF. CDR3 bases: TGTGCCAGCACTGCGGGGTATGAGCAGTTCTTC.

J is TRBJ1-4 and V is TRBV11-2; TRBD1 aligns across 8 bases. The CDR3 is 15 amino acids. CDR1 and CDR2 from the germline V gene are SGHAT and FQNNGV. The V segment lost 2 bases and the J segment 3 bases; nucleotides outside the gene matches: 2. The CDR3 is CASSLQGAANEKLFF. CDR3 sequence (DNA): TGTGCCAGCAGCTTACAGGGGGCGGCTAATGAAAAACTGTTTTTT.

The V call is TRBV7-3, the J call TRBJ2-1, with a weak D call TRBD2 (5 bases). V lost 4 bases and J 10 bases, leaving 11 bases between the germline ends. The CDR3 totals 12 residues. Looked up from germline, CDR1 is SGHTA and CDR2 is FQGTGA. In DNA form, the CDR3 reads TGTGCCAGCAGCTACCCCCCGGGAGAGCAGTTCTTC. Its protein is CASSYPPGEQFF. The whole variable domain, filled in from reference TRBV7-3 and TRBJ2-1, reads GAGVSQTPSNKVTEKGKYVELRCDPISGHTALYWYRQSLGQGPEFLIYFQGTGAADDSGLPNDRFFAVRPEGSVSTLKIQRTERGDSAVYLCASSYPPGEQFFGPGTRLTVL.

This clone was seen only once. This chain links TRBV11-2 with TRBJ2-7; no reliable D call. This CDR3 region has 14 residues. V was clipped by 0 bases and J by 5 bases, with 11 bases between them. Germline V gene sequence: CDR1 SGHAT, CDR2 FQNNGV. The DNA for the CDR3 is TGTGCCAGCAGCTTAGAAGCACCTTTGGACGAGCAGTACTTC. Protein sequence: CASSLEAPLDEQYF.

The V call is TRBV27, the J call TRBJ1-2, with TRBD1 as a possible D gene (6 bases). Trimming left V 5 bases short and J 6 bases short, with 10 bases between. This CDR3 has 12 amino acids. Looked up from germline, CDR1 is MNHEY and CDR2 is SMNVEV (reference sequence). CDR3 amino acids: CASSMTGDGYTF. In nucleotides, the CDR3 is TGTGCCAGCAGTATGACAGGTGATGGCTACACCTTC.